One sample yielded the 19 T cell receptor beta chains listed below, sequenced in a study of T cells in Graves' hyperthyroidism and ophthalmopathy. TCR beta CDR3 sequences were amplified from RNA transcripts. TCR CDR3 regions were first amplified by RT-PCR with HTBI primers. TCRdb passed the multiplex PCR reads through MiXCR, listing each CDR3 protein once. The repertoire holds approximately 720,000 distinct CDR3 sequences, approximately 19% seen once, with over 15% in the top ten. The sequencing input was blood. The receptors shown here come from a woman aged 45-59 years with Graves' hyperthyroidism that later progressed to Graves' ophthalmopathy.

Remarks on this clonotype: At one boundary the junction diverges from the germline segment, which might be a read error. The gene calls are TRBV6-1 and TRBJ1-2; the match to TRBD1 covers 11 bases. Germline V CDR1 and CDR2: MNHNS, SASEGT. This CDR3 has 17 amino acids. CDR3 in amino acids: CAGSPSPSGQGAYGYTF. As DNA, the CDR3 is TGTGCCGGCAGCCCCTCGCCCAGTGGACAGGGGGCTTATGGCTACACCTTC.

J is TRBJ1-1 and V is TRBV5-1; 11 bases fit TRBD1. The V gene end was trimmed by 4 bases and the J gene end by 13 bases; junction bases not matched to a gene: 12. CDR1 is SGHRS and CDR2 is YFSETQ in the germline V gene. The CDR3 runs to 14 residues. CDR3 DNA: TGCGCCAGCAGCCCGGACAGGGGGCGATCTGAGGTTTTCTTT. Translation: CASSPDRGRSEVFF.

The sample holds a few counts of this clonotype. The rearrangement joins TRBV12-3 or TRBV12-4 to TRBJ1-3; D might be TRBD1 (5 bases). V gave up 7 bases and J gave up 0 bases, with 16 bases separating them. The CDR3 runs 16 residues. CDR3 in amino acids: CASMGVAGNSGNTIYF. CDR3 DNA sequence: TGTGCCAGCATGGGGGTGGCGGGCAACTCTGGAAACACCATATATTTT.

This clonotype was picked up many times. This chain uses TRBV12-3 or TRBV12-4 with TRBJ1-1; D gene uncertain. The CDR3 contains 13 residues. V was trimmed by 5 bases and J by 4 bases, leaving 11 bases between them. In DNA form, the CDR3 reads TGTGCCAGCAGTCCTTTACCGGGCACTGAAGCTTTCTTT. This codes for CASSPLPGTEAFF.

The chain joins TRBV15 to TRBJ1-4, with D hard to call. Germline V lookup: CDR1 LNHNV, CDR2 YYDKDF (reference sequence). The CDR3 runs to 15 residues. Deletions cut 3 bases from V and 0 bases from J, with 8 bases between. The CDR3, as DNA: TGTGCCACCAGCAGCACGCGGGCAACTAATGAAAAACTGTTTTTT. This encodes CATSSTRATNEKLFF.

This chain links TRBV20-1 with TRBJ1-5, with D unresolved. The CDR3 runs 14 residues. From germline, CDR1 is DFQATT and CDR2 SNEGSKA (reference sequence). The V gene lost 5 bases and the J gene lost 1 base, with 12 bases spanning the gap. As DNA, the CDR3 is TGCAGTGCTTCTTTAGGGAGAAGCAATCAGCCCCAGCATTTT. It is translated as CSASLGRSNQPQHF.

This clonotype was found a few times. This rearrangement joins TRBV6-4 to TRBJ1-2, with TRBD1 matching over 9 bases. Trimming removed 5 bases from V and 0 bases from J; junction bases left unmatched: 4. The CDR3 covers 15 residues. CDR1 is MRHNA and CDR2 is SNTAGT in the germline V gene. The CDR3 loop reads CASSKDRGANYGYTF. CDR3 coding DNA: TGTGCCAGCAGTAAGGACAGGGGAGCTAACTATGGCTACACCTTC.

The chain joins TRBV18 to TRBJ2-1; TRBD2 matches 9 bases. Looked up from germline, CDR1 is KGHSH and CDR2 is LQKENI. The CDR3 length is 18 residues. The V gene end was trimmed by 0 bases and the J gene end by 3 bases; junction bases not matched to a gene: 9. This chain's CDR3 is CASSPPWRGGQYYNEQFF. CDR3 DNA sequence: TGTGCCAGCTCACCACCGTGGCGGGGGGGCCAGTACTACAATGAGCAGTTCTTC. The variable domain in full, completed from reference TRBV18 and TRBJ2-1, reads NAGVMQNPRHLVRRRGQEARLRCSPMKGHSHVYWYRQLPEEGLKFMVYLQKENIIDESGMPKERFSAEFPKEGPSILRIQQVVRGDSAAYFCASSPPWRGGQYYNEQFFGPGTRLTVL.

This clonotype came up a few times. The chain carries TRBV13 and TRBJ2-7; D unresolved. Germline CDR1 PRHDT, CDR2 FYEKMQ (reference sequence). V was pared by 7 bases and J by 0 bases, with 16 bases between. The CDR3 length is 15 residues. CDR3 DNA sequence: TGTGCCAGCACTAGACGTGGCTCAAGCTCCTACGAGCAGTACTTC. Its translation: CASTRRGSSSYEQYF.

This clonotype occurred many times. This chain uses TRBV20-1 with TRBJ1-1, with D perhaps TRBD1 (5 bases). This CDR3 has 13 amino acids. Trimming shortened V by 6 bases and J by 0 bases, and 11 bases separated the two germline ends. The germline gives CDR1 DFQATT, CDR2 SNEGSKA (reference sequence). Written as DNA, the CDR3 is TGCAGTGCCGCGACAGATTTGAACACTGAAGCTTTCTTT. Amino acid sequence: CSAATDLNTEAFF.

This clonotype occurred a few times. The chain joins TRBV20-1 to TRBJ1-2, with unresolved D. The germline CDR1 and CDR2 sequences are DFQATT and SNEGSKA (reference sequence). V dropped 2 bases and J dropped 3 bases, with 4 bases sitting between them. This CDR3 spans 11 amino acids. DNA for the CDR3: TGCAGTGCTAGATGGGACTATGGCTACACCTTC. This sequence encodes CSARWDYGYTF.

The chain recombines TRBV5-1 with TRBJ2-1; D is ambiguous. V dropped 0 bases and J dropped 8 bases, with 9 bases sitting between them. CDR1 SGHRS and CDR2 YFSETQ come from the germline V gene. The CDR3 runs 13 residues. CDR3 residues: CASSLVVMDEQFF. DNA for the CDR3: TGCGCCAGCAGCTTGGTTGTAATGGATGAGCAGTTCTTC.

In its sample, this clonotype was seen once. A read error is possible here, since a much larger clone lies one base away. This likely comes from a read error, as the CDR3 has no conserved phenylalanine or tryptophan at its end. The gene calls are TRBV3-1 and TRBJ1-5; D unresolved. This CDR3 is built from 18 residues. The germline V gene has CDR1 LGHDT and CDR2 YNNKEL (reference sequence). V shed 3 bases and J shed 4 bases, with 22 bases lying between them. CDR3 in amino acids: CASSQSRTGPRWNQPQHY. The CDR3 DNA is TGTGCCAGCAGCCAGAGCCGAACCGGGCCTCGATGGAATCAGCCCCAGCATTAT.

This clonotype was counted at least ten times. The chain links TRBV13 to TRBJ1-4; D ambiguous. Germline V gene lookup returns CDR1 PRHDT and CDR2 FYEKMQ (reference sequence). V lost 5 bases to trimming and J lost 3 bases, with 10 bases between them. The CDR3 length is 14 residues. This CDR3 reads CASSPRRSNEKLFF. The CDR3 bases are TGTGCCAGCAGCCCCCGACGGTCTAATGAAAAACTGTTTTTT.

In its sample, this clonotype was seen a few times. The genes are TRBV20-1 and TRBJ2-1; possibly TRBD1 for D (6 bases). This CDR3 is built from 11 residues. Trimming stripped 4 bases from V and 10 bases from J, with 11 bases between. CDR1 is DFQATT, CDR2 SNEGSKA, per germline (reference sequence). CDR3 in DNA: TGCAGTGCTACTGGGGGCGGCGAGCAGTTCTTC. It is translated as CSATGGGEQFF.

This clonotype was observed many times. J is TRBJ1-1 and V is TRBV5-1; D ambiguous. Germline V gene data show CDR1 as SGHRS and CDR2 as YFSETQ. V was shortened by 3 bases and J by 1 base, with 13 bases between the two germline ends. The CDR3 contains 15 residues. The CDR3 coding sequence is TGCGCCAGCAGCTGGGATGCCCGACAGAACACTGAAGCTTTCTTT. This codes for CASSWDARQNTEAFF.

This clonotype was picked up a small number of times. The chain joins TRBV7-2 to TRBJ2-1; a possible D gene is TRBD1 (6 bases). V dropped 5 bases and J dropped 3 bases, with 17 bases sitting between them. Germline loops: CDR1 SGHTA, CDR2 FQGNSA. CDR3 length equals 16 residues. CDR3 protein: CASSTHTGTSYNEQFF. The DNA of the CDR3 is TGTGCCAGCAGCACTCACACCGGGACAAGCTACAATGAGCAGTTCTTC.

There are many counts of this clonotype. The chain recombines TRBV11-2 with TRBJ2-5, with TRBD2 as a possible D gene (5 bases). V dropped 0 bases and J dropped 5 bases, with 10 bases sitting between them. From germline, CDR1 is SGHAT and CDR2 FQNNGV. The CDR3 sequence is 14 residues long. The CDR3 DNA is TGTGCCAGCAGCTTAGAGAGGGTCGTGGAGACCCAGTACTTC. Translated, it gives CASSLERVVETQYF.

The rearrangement uses TRBV29-1 and TRBJ1-3; 7 bases fit TRBD1. With V trimmed by 7 bases and J by 8 bases, 8 bases remained unmatched. This CDR3 is built from 12 residues. Germline V gene lookup returns CDR1 SQVTM and CDR2 ANQGSEA. The CDR3 region has the DNA TGCAGCGCTACGACAGGGCGGGACACCATATATTTT. Its translation is CSATTGRDTIYF.